The 17 T cell receptor beta chains reported below all come from one sample, sequenced in a study of STAT5B mutations in CD4+ large granular lymphocyte leukemia. Method: immunoSEQ multiplex PCR; TCRdb's copy keeps in-frame clones and lacks some. Seen here are roughly 32,000 clones, around 82% observed once, and the top ten hold roughly 2%. Sequencing input: CD4+ T cells from blood buffy coats. The receptors here all came from a human donor in good health.

The rearrangement joins TRBV9 to TRBJ2-7, with 10 bases matching TRBD2. Losses at the gene ends were 4 bases for V and 3 bases for J; bases not matched to a gene: 4. CDR1 is SGDLS and CDR2 is YYNGEE in the germline V gene. The CDR3 is made up of 14 amino acids. The CDR3 spells CASSPRTSGYEQYF. Written as DNA, the CDR3 is TGTGCCAGCAGCCCTAGGACTAGCGGCTACGAGCAGTACTTC.

This chain connects TRBV10-3 to TRBJ2-5; 9 bases are a match to TRBD1. The J call is uncertain, as TRBJ2-7 better fits the DNA end. The CDR3 sequence is 14 residues long. CDR1 ENHRY and CDR2 SYGVKD come from the germline V gene. CDR3 residues: CAIRGTGSSYEQYF. The CDR3, as DNA: TGTGCCATCAGAGGGACAGGGAGCTCCTACGAGCAGTACTTC.

The chain has TRBV7-7 and TRBJ2-3; no definite D call. Germline CDR1 and CDR2: SSHAT and FNYEAQ (reference sequence). The germline V and J ends were trimmed by 3 bases and 2 bases, with 6 bases remaining between them. This CDR3 is built from 13 residues. The CDR3 bases are TGTGCCAGCAGCTTTATTCTCACAGATACGCAGTATTTT. It encodes CASSFILTDTQYF.

This chain joins TRBV16 and TRBJ1-5; D ambiguous. Trimming removed 4 bases from V and 1 base from J, with 14 bases in between. There are 16 residues in the CDR3. Germline CDR1 is KGHSY and CDR2 is FQNENV. CDR3 nucleotide sequence: TGTGCCAGCAGCCCTATATTGTTGGTGAGCAATCAGCCCCAGCATTTT. Protein sequence: CASSPILLVSNQPQHF.

The chain combines TRBV19 with TRBJ1-1; D is unresolved. The V gene's germline CDR1 is LNHDA and CDR2 SQIVND (reference sequence). Trimming pared 5 bases from V and 5 bases from J, leaving 21 bases between. This CDR3 has 16 amino acids. The CDR3 loop is CASSAPKTPRMTEAFF. CDR3 DNA sequence: TGTGCCAGTAGTGCCCCCAAGACTCCCCGAATGACTGAAGCTTTCTTT.

This clone was recorded a few times. CDR3 protein: CASMRGQNTEAFF. The CDR3 DNA is TGTGCCAGCATGAGGGGGCAGAACACTGAAGCTTTCTTT. The rearrangement joins TRBV2 to TRBJ1-1; 7 bases match TRBD1. The V and J ends lost 7 bases and 1 base, in that order; junction bases with no gene match: 3. CDR3 length equals 13 residues. Germline V gene lookup returns CDR1 SNHLY and CDR2 FYNNEI. The variable domain in full, completed from reference TRBV2 and TRBJ1-1, reads EPEVTQTPSHQVTQMGQEVILRCVPISNHLYFYWYRQILGQKVEFLVSFYNNEISEKSEIFDDQFSVERPDGSNFTLKIRSTKLEDSAMYFCASMRGQNTEAFFGQGTRLTVV.

This clone came up a few times. The rearrangement links TRBV20-1 to TRBJ2-1; D possibly corresponds to TRBD2 (6 bases). Trimming stripped 6 bases from V and 9 bases from J, with 9 bases between. Germline CDR1 and CDR2: DFQATT and SNEGSKA (reference sequence). This CDR3 comprises 10 residues. In DNA, the CDR3 is TGCAGTGCCGTGGAGGGTGAGCAGTTCTTC. It codes for CSAVEGEQFF.

This clone was observed a handful of times. V usage is TRBV5-1 and J usage is TRBJ1-1; D is unresolved. The CDR3 loop spans 12 amino acids. Trimming removed 4 bases at V and 6 bases at J, with 10 bases between. Looked up from germline, CDR1 is SGHRS and CDR2 is YFSETQ. CDR3 sequence reads: CASSRTGAEAFF. CDR3 DNA sequence: TGCGCCAGCAGCCGTACGGGAGCTGAAGCTTTCTTT.

This chain connects TRBV11-1 to TRBJ2-7; TRBD2 matches at 16 bases. V lost 5 bases and J lost 5; bases outside the gene matches: 3. The CDR3 extends over 15 amino acids. Looked up from germline, CDR1 is SGHAT and CDR2 is FQDESV (reference sequence). CDR3 residues: CASSMGLAGGDEQYF. The CDR3 DNA reads TGTGCCAGCAGCATGGGACTAGCGGGAGGGGACGAGCAGTACTTC.

The table lists this clone with a few counts. The chain uses TRBV21-1 and TRBJ2-5; the D call TRBD2 from the table was never checked on the DNA. TRBV21-1 is assigned pseudogene status. This CDR3 has 16 amino acids. The CDR3 DNA reads TGTGCCAGCATCCCCCCAAAGGGAGGGGATCGAGAGACCCAGTACTTC. Translated: CASIPPKGGDRETQYF.

The chain links TRBV5-1 to TRBJ2-2, with 9 positions matching TRBD2. The CDR3 totals 14 residues. After removal of 4 bases from V and 12 bases from J, the junction contained 10 bases not matched to a gene. Germline-derived CDR1 and CDR2 are SGHRS and YFSETQ. This CDR3 is CASSGSGLARKLFF. CDR3 nucleotides: TGCGCCAGCAGCGGGTCGGGACTAGCAAGGAAGCTGTTTTTT.

The rearrangement joins TRBV19 to TRBJ1-5; a weak D match, TRBD1 (6 bases). Germline V CDR1 and CDR2: LNHDA, SQIVND (reference sequence). The V and J ends lost 6 bases and 0 bases respectively, with 15 bases between them. The CDR3 consists of 16 residues. The CDR3: CASSRRGQSSNQPQHF. In DNA form, the CDR3 reads TGTGCCAGTAGCCGCCGCGGACAGAGTAGCAATCAGCCCCAGCATTTT.

The chain couples TRBV18 to TRBJ1-5; D might be TRBD1 (5 bases). This CDR3 comprises 12 residues. Germline CDR1 KGHSH, CDR2 LQKENI. Trimming pared 5 bases from V and 4 bases from J, leaving 6 bases between. The CDR3 loop reads CASSGQNQPQHF. DNA for the CDR3: TGTGCCAGCTCAGGACAAAATCAGCCCCAGCATTTT.

V usage is TRBV5-1 and J usage is TRBJ2-4, with 7 bases identical to TRBD2. Germline CDR1 SGHRS, CDR2 YFSETQ. Trimming at V came to 4 bases and at J to 6 bases, leaving 7 bases not matched to a gene. The CDR3 extends over 14 amino acids. CDR3 nucleotides: TGCGCCAGCAGCCCCGGTGGGGGGGGAAACATTCAGTACTTC. It is translated as CASSPGGGGNIQYF.

The chain is built from TRBV2 and TRBJ1-4, with TRBD1 matching 7 bases. Germline CDR1 and CDR2: SNHLY and FYNNEI. The length of the CDR3 is 14 residues. J was trimmed by 7 bases and V by 7 bases; bases with no gene match: 9. In nucleotides, the CDR3 is TGTGCCAGCAATCCGACAGGGAGAGGTGAAAAACTGTTTTTT. The encoded protein is CASNPTGRGEKLFF.

Here the CDR3 reads CASSQDIWTDTNYGYTF. The CDR3 nucleotides are TGTGCCAGCAGCCAAGATATCTGGACAGACACTAACTATGGCTACACCTTC. The rearrangement joins TRBV4-2 to TRBJ1-2, with D maybe TRBD1 (6 bases). The germline V and J ends were trimmed by 0 bases and 0 bases, with 14 bases remaining between them. In germline, CDR1 is LGHNA, CDR2 YNFKEQ. The CDR3 is 17 residues long.

The chain is built from TRBV5-6 and TRBJ1-4; D is unclear. The CDR3 has 14 amino acids. The germline V gene encodes CDR1 SGHDT and CDR2 YYEEEE. V was pared by 2 bases and J by 3 bases, with 8 bases between. The CDR3 coding sequence is TGTGCCAGCAGCTTCGGGAGCTCTAATGAAAAACTGTTTTTT. Translating gives CASSFGSSNEKLFF.